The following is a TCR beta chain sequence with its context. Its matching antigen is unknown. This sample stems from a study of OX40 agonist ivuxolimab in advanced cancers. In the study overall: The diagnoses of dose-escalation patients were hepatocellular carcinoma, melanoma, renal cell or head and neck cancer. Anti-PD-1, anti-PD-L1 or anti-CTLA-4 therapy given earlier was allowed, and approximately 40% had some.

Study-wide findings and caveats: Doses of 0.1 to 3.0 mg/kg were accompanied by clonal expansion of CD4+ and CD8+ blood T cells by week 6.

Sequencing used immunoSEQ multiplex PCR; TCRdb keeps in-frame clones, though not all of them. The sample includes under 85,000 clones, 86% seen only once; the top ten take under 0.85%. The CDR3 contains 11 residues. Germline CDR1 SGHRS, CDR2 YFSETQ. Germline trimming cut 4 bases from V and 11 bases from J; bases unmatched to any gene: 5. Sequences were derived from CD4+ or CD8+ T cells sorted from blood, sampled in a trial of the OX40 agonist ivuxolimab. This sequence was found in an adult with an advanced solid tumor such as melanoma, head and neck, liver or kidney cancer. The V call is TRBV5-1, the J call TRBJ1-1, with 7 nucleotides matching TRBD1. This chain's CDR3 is CASSAGTDAFF. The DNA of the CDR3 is TGCGCCAGCAGCGCCGGGACAGATGCTTTCTTT. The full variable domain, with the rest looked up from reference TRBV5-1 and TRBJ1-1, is KAGVTQTPRYLIKTRGQQVTLSCSPISGHRSVSWYQQTPGQGLQFLFEYFSETQRNKGNFPGRFSGRQFSNSRSEMNVSTLELGDSALYLCASSAGTDAFFGQGTRLTVV.